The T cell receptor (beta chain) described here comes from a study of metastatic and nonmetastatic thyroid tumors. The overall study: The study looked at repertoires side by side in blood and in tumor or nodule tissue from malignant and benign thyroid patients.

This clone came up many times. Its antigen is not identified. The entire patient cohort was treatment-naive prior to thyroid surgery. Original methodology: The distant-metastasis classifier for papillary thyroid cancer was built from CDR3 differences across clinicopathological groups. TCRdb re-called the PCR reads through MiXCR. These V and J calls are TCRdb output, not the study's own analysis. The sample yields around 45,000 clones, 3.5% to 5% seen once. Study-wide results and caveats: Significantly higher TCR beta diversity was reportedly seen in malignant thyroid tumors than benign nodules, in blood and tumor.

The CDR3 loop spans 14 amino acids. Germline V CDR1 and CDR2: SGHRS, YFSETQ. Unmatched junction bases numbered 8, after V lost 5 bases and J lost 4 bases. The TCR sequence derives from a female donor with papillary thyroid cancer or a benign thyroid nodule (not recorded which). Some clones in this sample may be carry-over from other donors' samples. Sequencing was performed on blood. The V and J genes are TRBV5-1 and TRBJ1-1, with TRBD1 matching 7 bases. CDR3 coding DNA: TGCGCCAGCAGAACATTACAGGGGAGCACTGAAGCTTTCTTT. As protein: CASRTLQGSTEAFF. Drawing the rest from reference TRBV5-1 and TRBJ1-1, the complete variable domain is KAGVTQTPRYLIKTRGQQVTLSCSPISGHRSVSWYQQTPGQGLQFLFEYFSETQRNKGNFPGRFSGRQFSNSRSEMNVSTLELGDSALYLCASRTLQGSTEAFFGQGTRLTVV.